The sequence of this T cell receptor beta chain was determined in a study of blood T cell repertoires in COVID-19. The V gene's germline CDR1 is MNHEY and CDR2 SVGAGI. Trimming removed 6 bases at V and 9 bases at J, with 15 bases between. The CDR3 totals 13 residues. In the authors' methods: Researchers report that nucleated cell counts were estimated from reference gene primer amplification. Using immunoSEQ multiplex PCR, the repertoire was profiled, and TCRdb retains in-frame clones only, with some absent. The DNA gave D and trimming, while V, J and clone size come from that table. The profile covers 150,000 to 200,000 clones, with about 88% appearing a single time and approximately 2% taken by the ten largest.

The chain employs TRBV6-5 and TRBJ2-1; D might be TRBD1 (5 bases). The receptor's source is a young man who had recovered from COVID-19. Sequencing was performed on peripheral blood. The CDR3 sequence: CASSSPGLGEQFF. As DNA, the CDR3 is TGTGCCAGCAGCTCACCAGGGCTCGGTGAGCAGTTCTTC.